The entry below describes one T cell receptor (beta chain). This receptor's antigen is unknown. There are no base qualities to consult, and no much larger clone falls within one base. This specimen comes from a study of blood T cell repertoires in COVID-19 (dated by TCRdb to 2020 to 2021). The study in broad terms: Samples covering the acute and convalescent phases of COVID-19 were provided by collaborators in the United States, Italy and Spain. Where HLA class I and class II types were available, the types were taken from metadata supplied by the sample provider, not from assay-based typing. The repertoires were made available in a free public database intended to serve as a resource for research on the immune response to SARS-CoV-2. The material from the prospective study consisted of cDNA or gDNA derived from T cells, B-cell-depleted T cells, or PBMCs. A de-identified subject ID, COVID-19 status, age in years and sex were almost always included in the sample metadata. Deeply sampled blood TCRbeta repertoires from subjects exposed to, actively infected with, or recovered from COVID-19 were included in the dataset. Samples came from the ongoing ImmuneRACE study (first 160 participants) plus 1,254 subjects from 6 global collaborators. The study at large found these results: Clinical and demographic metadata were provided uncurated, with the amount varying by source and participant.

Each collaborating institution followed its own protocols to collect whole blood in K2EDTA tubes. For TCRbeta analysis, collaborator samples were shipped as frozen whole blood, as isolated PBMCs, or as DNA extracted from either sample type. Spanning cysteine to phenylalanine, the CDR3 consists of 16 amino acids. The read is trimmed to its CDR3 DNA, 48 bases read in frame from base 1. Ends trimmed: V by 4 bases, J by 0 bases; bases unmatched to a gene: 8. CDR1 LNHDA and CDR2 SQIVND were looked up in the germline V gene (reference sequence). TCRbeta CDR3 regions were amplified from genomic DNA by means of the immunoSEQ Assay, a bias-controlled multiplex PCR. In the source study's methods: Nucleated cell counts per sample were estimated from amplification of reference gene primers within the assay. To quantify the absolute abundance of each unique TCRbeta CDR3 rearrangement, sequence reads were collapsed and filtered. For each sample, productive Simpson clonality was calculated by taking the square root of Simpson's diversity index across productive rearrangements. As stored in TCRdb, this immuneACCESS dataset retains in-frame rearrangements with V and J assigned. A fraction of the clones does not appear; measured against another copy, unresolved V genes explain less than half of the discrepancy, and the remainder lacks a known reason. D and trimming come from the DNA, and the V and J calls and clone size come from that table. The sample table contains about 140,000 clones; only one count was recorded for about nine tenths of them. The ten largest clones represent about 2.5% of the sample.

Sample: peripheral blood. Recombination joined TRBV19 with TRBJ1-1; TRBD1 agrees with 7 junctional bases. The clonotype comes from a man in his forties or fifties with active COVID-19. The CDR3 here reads CASSRGDRPMNTEAFF. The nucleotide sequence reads TGTGCCAGTAGTAGAGGGGACAGACCGATGAACACTGAAGCTTTCTTT.